The 10 T cell receptor beta chains listed next were all sequenced from one sample in a study of blood T cell repertoires in COVID-19 (TCRdb year 2020). Library generation was performed with the immunoSEQ multiplex PCR assay. TCRdb took this table from immuneACCESS and kept in-frame rearrangements with V and J called. Such tables lack part of the clones; where checked against another copy, unresolved V genes explain under half of the gap, and the rest is unexplained. The sample table shows 150,000 to 200,000 clones, and around 84% are seen once. Of the sample, 15% to 20% is held by the ten largest clones. Sequenced input: peripheral blood. Receptor source: a woman aged 80 or over with acute or convalescent COVID-19.

This clone was detected once. This chain links TRBV19 with TRBJ2-7; 8 bases line up with TRBD1. From germline, CDR1 is LNHDA and CDR2 SQIVND (reference sequence). The CDR3 loop spans 16 amino acids. V shed 5 bases, J shed 9 bases, and the junction held 18 bases outside the gene matches. The CDR3 bases are TGTGCCAGTAGTCCCGGGACAGGTTCGGGCTCGTGGGGGCAGTACTTC. It translates to CASSPGTGSGSWGQYF.

V gene TRBV30 combines with J gene TRBJ2-6, with D perhaps TRBD1 (5 bases). Germline V gene sequence: CDR1 GTSNPN, CDR2 SVGIG (reference sequence). Trimming stripped 1 base from V and 2 bases from J, with 9 bases between. The CDR3 consists of 15 residues. DNA of the CDR3: TGTGCCTGGAGTGAGCCCAGGGCTGGGGCCAACGTCCTGACTTTC. It yields the protein CAWSEPRAGANVLTF.

This clone turned up a few times. The chain has TRBV18 and TRBJ2-7, with TRBD2 matching over 10 bases. The germline CDR1 and CDR2 sequences are KGHSH and LQKENI. The V gene end was trimmed by 5 bases and the J gene end by 3 bases; junction bases not matched to a gene: 10. The CDR3 runs 16 residues. Here the CDR3 reads CASSTSGIRRGYEQYF. CDR3 DNA sequence: TGTGCCAGCTCAACTAGCGGGATTAGAAGGGGCTACGAGCAGTACTTC.

The rearrangement uses TRBV6-4 and TRBJ1-2, with a weak D call TRBD1 (6 bases). Looked up from germline, CDR1 is MRHNA and CDR2 is SNTAGT. The CDR3 spans 13 residues. V lost 2 bases, J lost 10 bases, and 14 bases lay in between. Here the CDR3 DNA reads TGTGCCAGCAGTGACAAAATACAGGGTTCCTACACCTTC. Its translation is CASSDKIQGSYTF.

The chain carries TRBV21-1 and TRBJ2-7; the tabulated D call, TRBD2, remains unverified against the DNA. TRBV21-1 corresponds to a pseudogene. The CDR3 runs to 15 residues. The CDR3 loop is CASSKGGEQWGEQYF. DNA of the CDR3: TGTGCCAGCAGCAAAGGGGGGGAACAGTGGGGCGAGCAGTACTTC.

The chain carries TRBV23-1 and TRBJ2-2; TRBD1 agrees at 10 bases. TRBV23-1 is an ORF for which the function is uncertain. This CDR3 has 16 residues. V gave up 7 bases and J gave up 4 bases; unmatched junction bases: 9. CDR3 loop: CASNRGQGEATGELFF. CDR3 nucleotides: TGCGCCAGCAACAGAGGACAGGGGGAGGCCACCGGGGAGCTGTTTTTT.

This clone was observed a single time. This chain connects TRBV6-5 to TRBJ2-7; D is unclear. The CDR3 covers 13 residues. Trimming stripped 7 bases from V and 1 base from J, with 11 bases between. CDR1 and CDR2 (germline): MNHEY, SVGAGI. The CDR3 DNA follows: TGTGCCAGCACCAGTCTGGTTTCCTACGAGCAGTACTTC. Its protein is CASTSLVSYEQYF.

The CDR3 reads CASSTGGAGKAFF. The CDR3 coding sequence is TGTGCCAGCAGCACAGGGGGCGCCGGGAAAGCTTTCTTT. The chain is built from TRBV27 and TRBJ1-1; 9 positions agree with TRBD1. The CDR3 runs 13 residues. The J segment lost 9 bases and the V segment lost 6 bases, leaving 8 bases of the junction unmatched. Per germline, CDR1 MNHEY and CDR2 SMNVEV (reference sequence).

The chain carries TRBV5-1 and TRBJ2-3; no clear D gene. The ends were cut back, 4 bases at V and 6 bases at J, with 6 bases in the middle. The CDR3 covers 11 residues. Germline V gene data show CDR1 as SGHRS and CDR2 as YFSETQ. CDR3 in amino acids: CASSQFDTQYF. CDR3 sequence (DNA): TGCGCCAGCAGCCAGTTCGATACGCAGTATTTT.

This chain uses TRBV7-9 with TRBJ2-3; 9 bases are a match to TRBD1. Looked up from germline, CDR1 is SEHNR and CDR2 is FQNEAQ (reference sequence). The junction had 3 bases not matched to a gene; V was cut back by 5 bases and J by 6 bases. The CDR3 length is 13 residues. CDR3 nucleotides: TGTGCCAGCAGCGTCGGGACAGGGGATACGCAGTATTTT. As protein: CASSVGTGDTQYF. Filled out from reference TRBV7-9 and TRBJ2-3, the complete variable domain reads DTGVSQNPRHKITKRGQNVTFRCDPISEHNRLYWYRQTLGQGPEFLTYFQNEAQLEKSRLLSDRFSAERPKGSFSTLEIQRTEQGDSAMYLCASSVGTGDTQYFGPGTRLTVL.